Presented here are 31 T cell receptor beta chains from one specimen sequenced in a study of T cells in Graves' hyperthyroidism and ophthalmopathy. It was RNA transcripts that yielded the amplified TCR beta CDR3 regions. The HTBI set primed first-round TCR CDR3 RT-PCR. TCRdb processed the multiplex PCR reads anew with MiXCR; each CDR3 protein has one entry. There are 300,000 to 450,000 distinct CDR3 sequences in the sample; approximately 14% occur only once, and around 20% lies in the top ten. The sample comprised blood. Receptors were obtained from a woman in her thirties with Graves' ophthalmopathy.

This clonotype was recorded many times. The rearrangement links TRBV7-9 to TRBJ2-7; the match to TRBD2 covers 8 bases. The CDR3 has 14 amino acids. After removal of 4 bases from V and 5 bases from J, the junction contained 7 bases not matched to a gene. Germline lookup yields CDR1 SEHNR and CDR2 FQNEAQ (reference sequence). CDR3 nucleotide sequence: TGTGCCAGCAGCTCCTCGGGGGGGGATGACGAGCAGTACTTC. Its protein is CASSSSGGDDEQYF.

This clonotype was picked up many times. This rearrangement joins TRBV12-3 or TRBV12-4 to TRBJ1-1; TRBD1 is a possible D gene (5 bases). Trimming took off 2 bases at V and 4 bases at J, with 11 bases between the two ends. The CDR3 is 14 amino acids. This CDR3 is CASSLKGSGTEAFF. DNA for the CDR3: TGTGCCAGCAGTTTAAAGGGGTCAGGCACTGAAGCTTTCTTT.

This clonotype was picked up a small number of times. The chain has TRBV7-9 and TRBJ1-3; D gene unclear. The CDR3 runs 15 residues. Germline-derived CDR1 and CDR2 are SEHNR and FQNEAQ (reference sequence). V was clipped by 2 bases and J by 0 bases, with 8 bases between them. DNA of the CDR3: TGTGCCAGCAGCTTATCCGTCAGCTCTGGAAACACCATATATTTT. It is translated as CASSLSVSSGNTIYF.

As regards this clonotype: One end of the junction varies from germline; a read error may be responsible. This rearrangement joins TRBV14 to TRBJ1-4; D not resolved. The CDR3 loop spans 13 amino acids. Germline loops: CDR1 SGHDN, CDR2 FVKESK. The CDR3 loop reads CASGQATPEKLFF. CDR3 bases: TGTGCCAGCGGCCAAGCGACACCCGAAAAACTGTTTTTT.

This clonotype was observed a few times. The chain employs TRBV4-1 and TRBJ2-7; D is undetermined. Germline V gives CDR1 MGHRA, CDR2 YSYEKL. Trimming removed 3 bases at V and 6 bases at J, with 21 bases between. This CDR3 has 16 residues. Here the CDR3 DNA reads TGCGCCAGCAGCCAGCCACGTCCGTTCTGGTCTGGCGAGCAGTACTTC. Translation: CASSQPRPFWSGEQYF.

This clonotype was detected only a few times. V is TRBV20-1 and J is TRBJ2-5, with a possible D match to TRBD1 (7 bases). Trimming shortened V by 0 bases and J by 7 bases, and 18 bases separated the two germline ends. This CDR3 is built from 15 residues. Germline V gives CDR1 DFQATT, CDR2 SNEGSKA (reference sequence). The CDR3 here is CSAREYGGGAMTQYF. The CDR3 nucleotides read TGCAGTGCTAGAGAGTACGGAGGGGGCGCTATGACCCAGTACTTC.

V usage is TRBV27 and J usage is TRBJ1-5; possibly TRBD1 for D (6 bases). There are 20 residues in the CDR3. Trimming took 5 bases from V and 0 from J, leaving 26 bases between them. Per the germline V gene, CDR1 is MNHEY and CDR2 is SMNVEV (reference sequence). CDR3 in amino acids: CASSPYPGTGRLNSNQPQHF. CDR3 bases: TGTGCCAGCAGTCCATACCCTGGAACAGGGAGACTTAATAGCAATCAGCCCCAGCATTTT.

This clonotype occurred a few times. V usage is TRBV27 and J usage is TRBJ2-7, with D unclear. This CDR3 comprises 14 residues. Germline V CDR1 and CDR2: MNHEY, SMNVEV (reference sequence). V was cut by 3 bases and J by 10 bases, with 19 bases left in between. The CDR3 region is CASSLIHSSTSQYF. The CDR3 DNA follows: TGTGCCAGCAGTTTGATACACAGCTCTACGAGTCAGTACTTC.

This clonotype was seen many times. The CDR3 loop is CAISARSGGATDTQYF. In nucleotides, the CDR3 is TGTGCCATCAGTGCTCGTAGCGGGGGGGCGACAGATACGCAGTATTTT. The chain couples TRBV10-3 to TRBJ2-3; 11 positions match TRBD2. CDR1 is ENHRY and CDR2 is SYGVKD in the germline V gene. The CDR3 consists of 16 residues. V dropped 4 bases and J dropped 3; count of bases not matched to a gene: 6.

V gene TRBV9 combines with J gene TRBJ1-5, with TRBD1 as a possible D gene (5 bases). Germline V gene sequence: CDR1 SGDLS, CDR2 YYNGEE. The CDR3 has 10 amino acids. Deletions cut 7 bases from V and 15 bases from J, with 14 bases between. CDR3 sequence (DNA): TGTGCCAGCGGCGGGGCTCGGTTGCATTTT. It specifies CASGGARLHF.

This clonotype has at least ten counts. The CDR3 DNA is TGTGCCAGCAGTTTGTGGCGGGGGCCCGGGAATGAGCAGTTCTTC. As protein: CASSLWRGPGNEQFF. The V call is TRBV28, the J call TRBJ2-1; a weak D match, TRBD2 (7 bases). The V gene's germline CDR1 is MDHEN and CDR2 SYDVKM. The length of the CDR3 is 15 residues. Between the trimmed V and J ends, which lost 3 bases and 7 bases, there was a span of 16 bases. The full variable domain, completed using reference TRBV28 and TRBJ2-1, is DVKVTQSSRYLVKRTGEKVFLECVQDMDHENMFWYRQDPGLGLRLIYFSYDVKMKEKGDIPEGYSVSREKKERFSLILESASTNQTSMYLCASSLWRGPGNEQFFGPGTRLTVL.

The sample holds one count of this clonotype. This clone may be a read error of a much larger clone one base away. CDR3: CSAREKGSGARYEQYF. The CDR3 region has the DNA TGCAGTGCTAGAGAGAAGGGGTCAGGGGCACGATACGAGCAGTACTTC. The chain combines TRBV20-1 with TRBJ2-7, with a weak D call TRBD1 (6 bases). Per the germline V gene, CDR1 is DFQATT and CDR2 is SNEGSKA (reference sequence). Between the trimmed V and J ends, which lost 0 bases and 4 bases, there was a span of 19 bases. The CDR3 has 16 amino acids.

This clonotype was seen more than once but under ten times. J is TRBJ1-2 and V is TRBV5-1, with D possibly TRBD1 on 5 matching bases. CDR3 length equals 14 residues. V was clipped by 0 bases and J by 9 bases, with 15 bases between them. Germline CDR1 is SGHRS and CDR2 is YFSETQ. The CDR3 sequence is CASSLAGSFDSYTF. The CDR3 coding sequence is TGCGCCAGCAGCTTGGCAGGGAGTTTTGACAGCTACACCTTC.

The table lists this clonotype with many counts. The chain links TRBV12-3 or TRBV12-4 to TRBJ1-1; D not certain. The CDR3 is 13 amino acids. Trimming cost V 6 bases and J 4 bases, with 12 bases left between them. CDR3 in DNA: TGTGCCAGCAGCAAAACGGGGTCCACTGAAGCTTTCTTT. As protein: CASSKTGSTEAFF.

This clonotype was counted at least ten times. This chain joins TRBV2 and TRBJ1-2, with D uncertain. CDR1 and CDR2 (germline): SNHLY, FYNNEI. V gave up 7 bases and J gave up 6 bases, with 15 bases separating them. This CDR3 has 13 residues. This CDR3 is CASMDPRSNGYTF. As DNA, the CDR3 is TGTGCCAGCATGGACCCTCGCTCCAATGGCTACACCTTC.

The CDR3 region is CASSLGSGTGGGNEKLFF. As DNA, the CDR3 is TGTGCCAGCAGCTTAGGATCCGGGACAGGGGGCGGGAATGAAAAACTGTTTTTT. The chain links TRBV7-9 to TRBJ1-4; TRBD1 matches at 12 bases. V gave up 1 base and J gave up 5 bases; unmatched junction bases: 8. CDR1 and CDR2 (germline): SEHNR, FQNEAQ (reference sequence). CDR3 length: 18 amino acids.

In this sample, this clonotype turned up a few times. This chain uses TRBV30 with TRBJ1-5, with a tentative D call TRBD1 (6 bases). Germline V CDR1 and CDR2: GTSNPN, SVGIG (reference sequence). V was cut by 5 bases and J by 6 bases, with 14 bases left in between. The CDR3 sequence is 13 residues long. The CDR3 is CAWETGLGQPQHF. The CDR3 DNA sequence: TGTGCCTGGGAGACAGGTCTAGGTCAGCCCCAGCATTTT.

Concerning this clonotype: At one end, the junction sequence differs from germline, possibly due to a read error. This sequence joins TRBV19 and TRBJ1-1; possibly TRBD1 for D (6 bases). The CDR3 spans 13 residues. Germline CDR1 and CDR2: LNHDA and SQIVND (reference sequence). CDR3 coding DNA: TGTGCCAGTAATATAGGTACAGGGAGGATCGCTTTCTTT. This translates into CASNIGTGRIAFF.

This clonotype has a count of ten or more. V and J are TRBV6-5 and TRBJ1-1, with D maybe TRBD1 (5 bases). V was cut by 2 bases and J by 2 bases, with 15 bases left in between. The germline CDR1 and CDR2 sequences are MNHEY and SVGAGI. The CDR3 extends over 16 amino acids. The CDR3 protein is CASSYGLGDDNTEAFF. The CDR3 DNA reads TGTGCCAGCAGTTACGGTTTAGGGGATGATAACACTGAAGCTTTCTTT.

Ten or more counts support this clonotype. DNA of the CDR3: TGTGCCAGCAGTGTGGGACAGGGGCGCAATCAGCCCCAGCATTTT. Amino acid sequence: CASSVGQGRNQPQHF. The rearrangement uses TRBV2 and TRBJ1-5; TRBD1 agrees at 10 bases. V lost 4 bases, J lost 2 bases, and 2 bases stayed unmatched. Per the germline V gene, CDR1 is SNHLY and CDR2 is FYNNEI. CDR3 size: 15 residues.

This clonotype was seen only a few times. In nucleotides, the CDR3 is TGTGCCAGCAGTTACTCGATTGGGTCCAATCAGCCCCAGCATTTT. It codes for CASSYSIGSNQPQHF. The chain is built from TRBV6-6 and TRBJ1-5; no clear D gene. Germline V gene lookup returns CDR1 MNHNY and CDR2 SVGAGI (reference sequence). Deletions cut 0 bases from V and 3 bases from J, with 9 bases between. The CDR3 runs 15 residues.

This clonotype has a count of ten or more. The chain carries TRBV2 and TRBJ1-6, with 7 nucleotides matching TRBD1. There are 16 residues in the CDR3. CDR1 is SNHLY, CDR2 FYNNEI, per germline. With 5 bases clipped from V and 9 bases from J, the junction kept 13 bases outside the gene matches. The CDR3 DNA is TGTGCCAGCAGTTGGGGACAGACTCCCCGCCTTTCACCCCTCCACTTT. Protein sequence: CASSWGQTPRLSPLHF.

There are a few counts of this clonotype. The CDR3 sequence is CASNRDTSTGELFF. In DNA, the CDR3 is TGCGCCAGCAACCGGGACACATCCACCGGGGAGCTGTTTTTT. The V gene is TRBV10-2, the J gene TRBJ2-2, with D perhaps TRBD1 (6 bases). There are 14 residues in the CDR3. V lost 7 bases to trimming and J lost 4 bases, with 13 bases between them. Germline CDR1 and CDR2: WSHSY and SAAADI.

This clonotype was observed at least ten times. CDR3 protein: CSVESPGDGETQYF. CDR3 bases: TGCAGCGTTGAATCCCCCGGGGATGGGGAGACCCAGTACTTC. The J gene is TRBJ2-5, the V gene TRBV29-1, with D possibly matching TRBD2 (5 bases). V lost 2 bases and J lost 5, with 15 bases in between. Per the germline V gene, CDR1 is SQVTM and CDR2 is ANQGSEA. This CDR3 comprises 14 residues.

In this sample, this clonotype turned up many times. DNA of the CDR3: TGTGCCAGCAGCTTAGGGCAGGGGTTTCCCTATGGCTACACCTTC. Translating gives CASSLGQGFPYGYTF. The genes are TRBV7-8 and TRBJ1-2, with a weak D call TRBD1 (6 bases). The V end was cut by 1 base, the J end by 4 bases, with 13 bases between. The CDR3 has 15 residues. CDR1 SGHVS and CDR2 FQNEAQ come from the germline V gene.

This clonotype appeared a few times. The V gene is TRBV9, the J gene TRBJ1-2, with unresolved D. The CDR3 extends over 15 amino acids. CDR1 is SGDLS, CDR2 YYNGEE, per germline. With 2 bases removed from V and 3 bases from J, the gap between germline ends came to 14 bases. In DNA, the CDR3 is TGTGCCAGCAGCGTCGGTTTCGTCACTGACTATGGCTACACCTTC. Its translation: CASSVGFVTDYGYTF. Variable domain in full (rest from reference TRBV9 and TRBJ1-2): DSGVTQTPKHLITATGQRVTLRCSPRSGDLSVYWYQQSLDQGLQFLIQYYNGEERAKGNILERFSAQQFPDLHSELNLSSLELGDSALYFCASSVGFVTDYGYTFGSGTRLTVV.

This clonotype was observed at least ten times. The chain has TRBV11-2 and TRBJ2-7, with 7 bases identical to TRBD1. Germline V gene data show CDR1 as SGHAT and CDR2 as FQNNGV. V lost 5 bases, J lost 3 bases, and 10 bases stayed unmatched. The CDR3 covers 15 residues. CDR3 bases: TGTGCCAGCAGCGAGGCCGGGACAGTTTTCTACGAGCAGTACTTC. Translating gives CASSEAGTVFYEQYF.

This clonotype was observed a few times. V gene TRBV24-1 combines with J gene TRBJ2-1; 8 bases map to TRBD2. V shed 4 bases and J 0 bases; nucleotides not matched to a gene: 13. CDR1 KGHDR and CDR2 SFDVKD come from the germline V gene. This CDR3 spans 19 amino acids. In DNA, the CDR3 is TGTGCCACCAGTGACCCCTTCGGGGGGGCATCTTCCTCCTACAATGAGCAGTTCTTC. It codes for CATSDPFGGASSSYNEQFF.

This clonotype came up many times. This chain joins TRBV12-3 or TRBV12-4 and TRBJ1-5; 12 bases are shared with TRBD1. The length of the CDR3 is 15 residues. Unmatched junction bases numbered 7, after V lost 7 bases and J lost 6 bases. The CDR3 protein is CASTIGTGGSQPQHF. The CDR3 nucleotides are TGTGCCAGCACCATTGGGACAGGGGGCAGTCAGCCCCAGCATTTT.

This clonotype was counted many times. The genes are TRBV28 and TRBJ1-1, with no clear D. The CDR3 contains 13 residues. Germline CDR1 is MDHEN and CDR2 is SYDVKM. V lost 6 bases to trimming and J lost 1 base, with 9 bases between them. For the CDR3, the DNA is TGTGCCAGCAGACCCGCAGGGAACACTGAAGCTTTCTTT. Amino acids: CASRPAGNTEAFF.

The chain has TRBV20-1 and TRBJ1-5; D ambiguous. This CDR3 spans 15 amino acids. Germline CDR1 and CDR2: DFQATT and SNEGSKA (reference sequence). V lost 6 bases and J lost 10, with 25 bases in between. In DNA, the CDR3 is TGCAGTGCCCGTAAAGAATATTCAATGCGGGAACCCCAGCATTTT. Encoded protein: CSARKEYSMREPQHF.